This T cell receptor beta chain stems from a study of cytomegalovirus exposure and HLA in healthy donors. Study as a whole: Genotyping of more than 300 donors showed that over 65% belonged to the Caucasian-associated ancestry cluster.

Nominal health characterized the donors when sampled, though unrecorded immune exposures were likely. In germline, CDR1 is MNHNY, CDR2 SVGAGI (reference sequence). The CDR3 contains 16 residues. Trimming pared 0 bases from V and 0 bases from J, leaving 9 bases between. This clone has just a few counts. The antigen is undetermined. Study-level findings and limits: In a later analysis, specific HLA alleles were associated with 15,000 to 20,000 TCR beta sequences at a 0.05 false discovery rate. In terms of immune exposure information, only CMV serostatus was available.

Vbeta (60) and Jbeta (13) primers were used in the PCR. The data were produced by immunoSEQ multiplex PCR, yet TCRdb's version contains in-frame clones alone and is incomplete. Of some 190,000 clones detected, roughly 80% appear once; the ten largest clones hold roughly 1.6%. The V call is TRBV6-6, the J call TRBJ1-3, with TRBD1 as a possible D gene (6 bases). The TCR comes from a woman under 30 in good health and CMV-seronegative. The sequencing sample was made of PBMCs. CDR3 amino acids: CASSYSSDSSGNTIYF. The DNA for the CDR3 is TGTGCCAGCAGTTACTCCTCGGACAGCTCTGGAAACACCATATATTTT.